This T cell receptor beta chain was recovered during a study of T cells in Graves' hyperthyroidism and ophthalmopathy. Across the study: At initial diagnosis, before any treatment had begun, peripheral blood was obtained.

The CDR3 totals 19 residues. Germline trimming cut 6 bases from V and 5 bases from J; bases unmatched to any gene: 22. The germline CDR1 and CDR2 sequences are MNHEY and SMNVEV (reference sequence). In this sample, this clonotype turned up many times. For ophthalmopathy patients, the Clinical Activity Score was at least 3 and the NOSPECS grade at least 4; duration was under 3 months. RNA transcripts gave rise to amplified TCR beta CDR3 regions. TCR CDR3 underwent first-round RT-PCR with the HTBI primer set. TCRdb recomputed calls from the multiplex PCR reads with MiXCR, one row per CDR3 protein. The profile covers 350,000 or so distinct CDR3 sequences, with 15% to 20% appearing a single time and around a sixth taken by the ten largest.

Sequenced: blood. This receptor was taken from a middle-aged woman with Graves' ophthalmopathy. The chain couples TRBV27 to TRBJ2-7, with 10 bases fitting TRBD2. CDR3 loop: CASRTTSGEPLTHPNEQYF. The CDR3 bases are TGTGCCAGCAGGACCACTAGCGGGGAACCCCTTACCCACCCTAACGAGCAGTACTTC.